These 28 T cell receptor beta chains came from one sample sequenced in a study of OX40 agonist ivuxolimab in advanced cancers. Repertoires were generated with immunoSEQ multiplex PCR, while TCRdb's copy carries only in-frame clones and drops some. Among roughly 56,000 clones, roughly 85% were seen once, and the ten largest hold about 0.95%. Sequencing used CD4+ or CD8+ T cells sorted from blood, obtained in a trial of the OX40 agonist ivuxolimab. Receptor source: an adult with an advanced solid tumor such as melanoma, head and neck, liver or kidney cancer.

The chain recombines TRBV15 with TRBJ2-7, with D unresolved. Trimming removed 5 bases at V and 4 bases at J, with 12 bases between. CDR3 length: 13 residues. CDR1 and CDR2 from the germline V gene are LNHNV and YYDKDF (reference sequence). DNA of the CDR3: TGTGCCACCAGCCCCGACTTGGGTTACGAGCAGTACTTC. Translated: CATSPDLGYEQYF.

The chain recombines TRBV7-6 with TRBJ2-1; D may be TRBD1 (6 bases). This CDR3 has 16 residues. Trimming took 5 bases from V and 4 from J, leaving 18 bases between them. Germline-derived CDR1 and CDR2 are SGHVS and FNYEAQ. The CDR3 loop is CASSLQQGSGYNEQFF. The CDR3 DNA reads as TGTGCCAGCAGCCTTCAACAGGGTTCGGGATACAATGAGCAGTTCTTC.

This clone was counted once. This chain links TRBV7-8 with TRBJ2-3, with 11 bases identical to TRBD2. The V gene's germline CDR1 is SGHVS and CDR2 FQNEAQ. The length of the CDR3 is 14 residues. V shed 7 bases and J 8 bases; nucleotides not matched to a gene: 8. The CDR3 loop is CASNIAGGPVTQYF. CDR3 sequence (DNA): TGTGCCAGCAACATAGCGGGAGGGCCCGTTACGCAGTATTTT.

The chain has TRBV30 and TRBJ1-2; TRBD1 might be the D (6 bases). Trimming stripped 2 bases from V and 3 bases from J, with 13 bases between. The CDR3 length is 14 residues. Germline CDR1 GTSNPN, CDR2 SVGIG (reference sequence). The CDR3 bases are TGTGCCTGGAGTTTTTCGGGGGCCCACTATGGCTACACCTTC. Protein product: CAWSFSGAHYGYTF.

The V gene is TRBV15, the J gene TRBJ2-3; the D gene is possibly TRBD2 (5 bases). This CDR3 comprises 15 residues. The V end was cut by 1 base, the J end by 5 bases, with 13 bases between. Germline lookup yields CDR1 LNHNV and CDR2 YYDKDF (reference sequence). CDR3 nucleotides: TGTGCCACCAGCAGAGGAGGGATCGGCGGAGATACGCAGTATTTT. Protein sequence: CATSRGGIGGDTQYF.

This clone has only a few counts. This chain connects TRBV7-9 to TRBJ1-2, with D possibly TRBD1 on 6 matching bases. CDR3 length equals 15 residues. The V end was cut by 10 bases, the J end by 4 bases, with 22 bases between. The germline V gene has CDR1 SEHNR and CDR2 FQNEAQ (reference sequence). The CDR3 here is CAIQPFSGDSYGYTF. In DNA form, the CDR3 reads TGTGCCATCCAGCCTTTCTCAGGGGACTCCTATGGCTACACCTTC. Variable domain in full (rest from reference TRBV7-9 and TRBJ1-2): DTGVSQNPRHKITKRGQNVTFRCDPISEHNRLYWYRQTLGQGPEFLTYFQNEAQLEKSRLLSDRFSAERPKGSFSTLEIQRTEQGDSAMYLCAIQPFSGDSYGYTFGSGTRLTVV.

This chain uses TRBV6-1 with TRBJ2-3; D not certain. Germline assignment: CDR1 MNHNS and CDR2 SASEGT. The CDR3 is 14 residues long. The ends were cut back, 5 bases at V and 5 bases at J, with 14 bases in the middle. The CDR3 reads CASSLVHGQDTQYF. The CDR3 region has the DNA TGTGCCAGCAGTCTGGTTCACGGGCAAGATACGCAGTATTTT.

The V and J genes are TRBV12-5 and TRBJ1-2, with 7 bases fitting TRBD1. This CDR3 region has 16 residues. The germline V gene encodes CDR1 LGHNT and CDR2 FRNRAP. Germline trimming cut 6 bases from V and 2 bases from J; bases unmatched to any gene: 12. CDR3 protein: CASGPGTDHLNYGYTF. DNA of the CDR3: TGTGCTAGTGGCCCCGGGACAGATCACCTAAACTATGGCTACACCTTC.

The DNA of the CDR3 is TGTGCCAGCAGTTCCACTATACATAATTCACCCCTCCACTTT. This codes for CASSSTIHNSPLHF. V gene TRBV27 combines with J gene TRBJ1-6; no clear D gene. Trimming shortened V by 4 bases and J by 5 bases, and 9 bases separated the two germline ends. CDR1 MNHEY and CDR2 SMNVEV come from the germline V gene (reference sequence). The CDR3 has 14 amino acids.

The rearrangement links TRBV15 to TRBJ2-2, with D possibly being TRBD1 (5 bases). The germline V gene has CDR1 LNHNV and CDR2 YYDKDF (reference sequence). CDR3 size: 16 residues. V lost 0 bases to trimming and J lost 6 bases, with 14 bases between them. The CDR3 DNA sequence: TGTGCCACCAGCAGAGATCTACAGGATCGGGCCGGGGAGCTGTTTTTT. Residues: CATSRDLQDRAGELFF.

CDR3 loop: CASSFGTGQGEKLFF. For the CDR3, the DNA is TGTGCCAGCAGCTTCGGGACAGGGCAAGGTGAAAAACTGTTTTTT. The chain recombines TRBV5-5 with TRBJ1-4, with 9 bases lining up with TRBD1. CDR1 is SGHKS and CDR2 is YYEKEE in the germline V gene (reference sequence). The CDR3 runs 15 residues. V shed 2 bases and J 7 bases; nucleotides not matched to a gene: 6.

V is TRBV9 and J is TRBJ2-1, with TRBD1 as a possible D gene (6 bases). Trimming pared 4 bases from V and 2 bases from J, leaving 13 bases between. Germline lookup yields CDR1 SGDLS and CDR2 YYNGEE. The CDR3 has 15 amino acids. The chain's CDR3 is CASSHTGNPYNEQFF. As DNA, the CDR3 is TGTGCCAGCAGCCACACAGGGAATCCCTACAATGAGCAGTTCTTC.

The chain recombines TRBV6-1 with TRBJ2-2; TRBD1 or TRBD2 may be the D gene (5 bases each). Trimming cost V 6 bases and J 4 bases, with 12 bases left between them. CDR1 is MNHNS, CDR2 SASEGT, per germline. This CDR3 comprises 14 residues. The CDR3 bases are TGTGCCAGCAGAACGGGACCCCCCACCGGGGAGCTGTTTTTT. Residues: CASRTGPPTGELFF.

This chain joins TRBV6-5 and TRBJ1-1; D might be TRBD1 (5 bases). The CDR3 has 14 amino acids. Germline CDR1 reads MNHEY; CDR2 reads SVGAGI. Trimming removed 6 bases from V and 2 bases from J, with 13 bases in between. Here the CDR3 DNA reads TGTGCCAGCAGCCGGGACCTTCTTAACACTGAAGCTTTCTTT. This sequence encodes CASSRDLLNTEAFF.

The CDR3 DNA is TGCGCCAGCAGACCGGGACAGGACAGATCCTACGAGCAGTACTTC. Amino acid sequence: CASRPGQDRSYEQYF. The chain is built from TRBV5-1 and TRBJ2-7; 8 bases align to TRBD1. The CDR3 is made up of 15 amino acids. Germline CDR1 and CDR2: SGHRS and YFSETQ. V shed 5 bases, J shed 1 base, and the junction held 8 bases outside the gene matches. The full variable domain, in which reference TRBV5-1 and TRBJ2-7 provide the parts outside the CDR3, is KAGVTQTPRYLIKTRGQQVTLSCSPISGHRSVSWYQQTPGQGLQFLFEYFSETQRNKGNFPGRFSGRQFSNSRSEMNVSTLELGDSALYLCASRPGQDRSYEQYFGPGTRLTVT.

This chain links TRBV10-2 with TRBJ2-7; D gene uncertain. Per germline, CDR1 WSHSY and CDR2 SAAADI. Between the trimmed V and J ends, which lost 3 bases and 3 bases, there was a span of 15 bases. The CDR3 contains 15 residues. CDR3 nucleotide sequence: TGCGCCAGCAGTGAACCGGGTAAGGGTCTCTACGAGCAGTACTTC. Translated, it gives CASSEPGKGLYEQYF.

This rearrangement joins TRBV2 to TRBJ2-2; D remains ambiguous. Trimming shortened V by 4 bases and J by 2 bases, and 11 bases separated the two germline ends. The CDR3 length is 15 residues. Per germline, CDR1 SNHLY and CDR2 FYNNEI. The CDR3 nucleotides read TGTGCCAGCAGTGGTATTAAAGCAAACACCGGGGAGCTGTTTTTT. Protein product: CASSGIKANTGELFF.

The table lists this clone with a few counts. At one end the junction does not follow the germline gene, possibly because of a read error. The chain couples TRBV5-1 to TRBJ2-7, with D perhaps being TRBD1 or TRBD2 (5 bases each). In germline, CDR1 is SGHRS, CDR2 YFSETQ. The CDR3 extends over 17 amino acids. This CDR3 reads CASSFGDLGPRSFEQYF. The CDR3, as DNA: TGCGCCAGCAGCTTCGGGGACCTTGGACCGAGGTCCTTCGAGCAGTACTTC.

The rearrangement uses TRBV6-5 and TRBJ1-1; a possible D gene is TRBD1 (6 bases). CDR1 and CDR2 (germline): MNHEY, SVGAGI. The CDR3 loop spans 13 amino acids. V dropped 6 bases and J dropped 4 bases, with 12 bases sitting between them. CDR3 residues: CASSHREGTEAFF. CDR3 sequence (DNA): TGTGCCAGCAGCCACAGGGAGGGCACTGAAGCTTTCTTT.

This chain uses TRBV9 with TRBJ1-4, with 9 bases matching TRBD1. Germline loops: CDR1 SGDLS, CDR2 YYNGEE. V lost 3 bases to trimming and J lost 8 bases; unmatched junction nucleotides: 5. The CDR3 has 14 residues. The CDR3 region has the DNA TGTGCCAGCAGCGCCGGGACAGGGTGGGAAAAACTGTTTTTT. Encoded protein: CASSAGTGWEKLFF.

The gene calls are TRBV29-1 and TRBJ2-3; no reliable D call. The germline CDR1 and CDR2 sequences are SQVTM and ANQGSEA. The V end lost 3 bases, the J end lost 2 bases, and 6 bases lay between the germline ends. CDR3 length equals 12 residues. The CDR3 region is CSVESHTDTQYF. The CDR3 DNA sequence: TGCAGCGTTGAGTCCCACACAGATACGCAGTATTTT.

This chain joins TRBV29-1 and TRBJ1-1; 11 bases line up with TRBD1. This CDR3 spans 12 amino acids. The trim removed 5 bases at V and 6 bases at J, leaving 2 bases unmatched. Germline V CDR1 and CDR2: SQVTM, ANQGSEA. The CDR3 sequence is CSVRDRGAEAFF. Here the CDR3 DNA reads TGCAGCGTTCGGGACAGGGGGGCTGAAGCTTTCTTT.

The gene calls are TRBV7-2 and TRBJ2-7, with D perhaps matching TRBD1 (6 bases). The CDR3 is 12 residues long. V was pared by 1 base and J by 6 bases, with 7 bases between. Germline CDR1 is SGHTA and CDR2 is FQGNSA. The CDR3 DNA reads TGTGCCAGCAGCTTAGGACAGGTCGAGCAGTACTTC. Translation: CASSLGQVEQYF.

The V gene is TRBV10-3, the J gene TRBJ2-1; 11 bases match TRBD1. Germline V lookup: CDR1 ENHRY, CDR2 SYGVKD. Trimming removed 6 bases from V and 3 bases from J; junction bases left unmatched: 13. CDR3 size: 18 residues. CDR3 sequence reads: CAIRGQGALRGHYNEQFF. The DNA of the CDR3 is TGTGCCATCAGAGGACAGGGGGCGTTGCGGGGGCACTACAATGAGCAGTTCTTC.

This rearrangement joins TRBV6-1 to TRBJ1-5, with D unresolved. Trimming cost V 8 bases and J 1 base, with 15 bases left between them. Germline V gene data show CDR1 as MNHNS and CDR2 as SASEGT. The CDR3 runs to 15 residues. The CDR3 loop is CASAFEAGSNQPQHF. The CDR3 DNA reads TGTGCCAGCGCCTTCGAGGCGGGAAGCAATCAGCCCCAGCATTTT.

V is TRBV19 and J is TRBJ2-1; no clear D gene. Germline V lookup: CDR1 LNHDA, CDR2 SQIVND (reference sequence). Trimming shortened V by 0 bases and J by 0 bases, and 9 bases separated the two germline ends. The CDR3 loop spans 16 amino acids. CDR3 loop: CASSIEGSRSYNEQFF. The CDR3 region has the DNA TGTGCCAGTAGTATAGAGGGGTCGCGCTCCTACAATGAGCAGTTCTTC. The whole variable domain, remainder taken from reference TRBV19 and TRBJ2-1, is DGGITQSPKYLFRKEGQNVTLSCEQNLNHDAMYWYRQDPGQGLRLIYYSQIVNDFQKGDIAEGYSVSREKKESFPLTVTSAQKNPTAFYLCASSIEGSRSYNEQFFGPGTRLTVL.

This chain links TRBV27 with TRBJ2-1; tentatively, D is TRBD1 or TRBD2 (6 bases each). This CDR3 has 17 residues. V was shortened by 6 bases and J by 2 bases, with 20 bases between the two germline ends. Germline V gene data show CDR1 as MNHEY and CDR2 as SMNVEV (reference sequence). This CDR3 reads CASSRGGGAGTYNEQFF. CDR3 in DNA: TGTGCCAGCAGCAGAGGGGGAGGCGCGGGGACCTACAATGAGCAGTTCTTC.

The chain combines TRBV10-3 with TRBJ1-1; no reliable D call. Trimming left V 4 bases short and J 7 bases short, with 16 bases between. CDR1 and CDR2 (germline): ENHRY, SYGVKD. This CDR3 spans 14 amino acids. This CDR3 reads CAISASATGNEAFF. The CDR3 DNA reads TGTGCCATCAGTGCGTCGGCGACCGGGAATGAAGCTTTCTTT.